Shown below are 28 T cell receptor beta chains from a single sample sequenced in a study of shared clonotypes between healthy human individuals. The table came from immunoSEQ multiplex PCR; TCRdb's copy has only in-frame clones and leaves some out. The sample carries about 2.3 million clones, 92% recorded once. The sample taken for sequencing was naive CD4+ T cells from PBMCs. Noted subset: CD45RA+ positively selected. These receptor sequences come from a young man in good health. Some clones in this sample may be carry-over from other donors' samples.

This clone has just a few counts. The chain has TRBV5-1 and TRBJ2-6; possible D gene TRBD2, 6 bases. The CDR3 has 18 amino acids. Germline V gives CDR1 SGHRS, CDR2 YFSETQ. The V end lost 2 bases, the J end lost 0 bases, and 15 bases lay between the germline ends. CDR3 residues: CASSFTVGGSSGANVLTF. CDR3 coding DNA: TGCGCCAGCAGCTTTACCGTCGGGGGTAGCTCTGGGGCCAACGTCCTGACTTTC.

In its sample, this clone was seen once. Different DNA sequences within this sample yield the same CDR3. J is TRBJ1-2 and V is TRBV2; tentative D call: TRBD1 (5 bases). CDR1 and CDR2 (germline): SNHLY, FYNNEI. V was clipped by 4 bases and J by 2 bases, with 8 bases between them. CDR3 length: 13 amino acids. The CDR3 spells CASSGSGNYGYTF. The CDR3 region has the DNA TGTGCCAGCAGTGGGTCAGGGAACTATGGCTACACCTTC.

This chain links TRBV7-2 with TRBJ1-4; maybe TRBD1 (6 bases). Trimming removed 5 bases from V and 3 bases from J, with 13 bases in between. Germline V gene data show CDR1 as SGHTA and CDR2 as FQGNSA. The CDR3 is made up of 15 amino acids. The CDR3 DNA sequence: TGTGCCAGCAGCGGACAACAGGGCCCTAATGAAAAACTGTTTTTT. Protein product: CASSGQQGPNEKLFF.

The chain couples TRBV5-1 to TRBJ1-4; 9 bases are a match to TRBD1. The germline CDR1 and CDR2 sequences are SGHRS and YFSETQ. V was clipped by 0 bases and J by 2 bases; unmatched bases: 5. The length of the CDR3 is 17 residues. This CDR3 is CASSLVNRGQTNEKLFF. Written as DNA, the CDR3 is TGCGCCAGCAGCTTGGTAAACAGGGGGCAGACTAATGAAAAACTGTTTTTT.

This chain uses TRBV7-8 with TRBJ2-5; D is ambiguous. Trimming cost V 5 bases and J 5 bases, with 18 bases left between them. In germline, CDR1 is SGHVS, CDR2 FQNEAQ. This CDR3 comprises 15 residues. The CDR3 here is CASSAQAAGAETQYF. The DNA of the CDR3 is TGTGCCAGCAGCGCTCAGGCGGCCGGCGCGGAGACCCAGTACTTC.

This clone showed up just a few times. This chain joins TRBV6-5 and TRBJ2-7; the D gene could be TRBD1 or TRBD2 (6 bases each). V was cut by 2 bases and J by 4 bases, with 12 bases left in between. The CDR3 loop spans 14 amino acids. Germline V gives CDR1 MNHEY, CDR2 SVGAGI. Here the CDR3 DNA reads TGTGCCAGCAGTTACGGGGGGCTTAGGTACGAGCAGTACTTC. This sequence encodes CASSYGGLRYEQYF.

The rearrangement uses TRBV4-1 and TRBJ1-1, with unresolved D. CDR1 is MGHRA, CDR2 YSYEKL, per germline. Trimming shortened V by 2 bases and J by 8 bases, and 18 bases separated the two germline ends. The CDR3 has 15 residues. CDR3 DNA: TGCGCCAGCAGCCAACCGGGCCGCGGGTTCGGAGAAGCTTTCTTT. The encoded protein is CASSQPGRGFGEAFF.

Only one count was recorded for this clone. The chain is built from TRBV4-1 and TRBJ2-1; the D call may be TRBD1 or TRBD2 (5 bases each). Trimming took 0 bases from V and 6 from J, leaving 21 bases between them. This CDR3 spans 18 amino acids. CDR1 is MGHRA, CDR2 YSYEKL, per germline. The CDR3 region has the DNA TGCGCCAGCAGCCAAGATCGAAACTGGCAGGGACCCCGCAATGAGCAGTTCTTC. Protein: CASSQDRNWQGPRNEQFF.

The CDR3 here is CASSPLPGRLDQPQHF. The CDR3 DNA sequence: TGTGCCAGCTCACCGTTACCAGGGAGGTTGGATCAGCCCCAGCATTTT. The chain combines TRBV18 with TRBJ1-5; D possibly corresponds to TRBD1 (5 bases). Looked up from germline, CDR1 is KGHSH and CDR2 is LQKENI. The CDR3 runs to 16 residues. V shed 3 bases and J shed 5 bases, with 17 bases lying between them. Full variable domain (outside the CDR3, taken from reference TRBV18 and TRBJ1-5): NAGVMQNPRHLVRRRGQEARLRCSPMKGHSHVYWYRQLPEEGLKFMVYLQKENIIDESGMPKERFSAEFPKEGPSILRIQQVVRGDSAAYFCASSPLPGRLDQPQHFGDGTRLSIL.

Concerning this clone: This sample includes further DNA sequences coding for the same CDR3. V and J are TRBV9 and TRBJ1-1; D call uncertain. With 2 bases removed from V and 1 base from J, the gap between germline ends came to 9 bases. This CDR3 contains 14 residues. Germline CDR1 reads SGDLS; CDR2 reads YYNGEE. The CDR3 protein is CASSVGTANTEAFF. Here the CDR3 DNA reads TGTGCCAGCAGCGTTGGTACAGCGAACACTGAAGCTTTCTTT.

The chain combines TRBV4-2 with TRBJ2-1; 7 nucleotides agree with TRBD2. The CDR3 has 18 amino acids. Germline V gene lookup returns CDR1 LGHNA and CDR2 YNFKEQ. With 2 bases clipped from V and 5 bases from J, the junction kept 15 bases outside the gene matches. DNA for the CDR3: TGTGCCAGCAGCCAAATTATTGAGGGAGGGCCGAGGAACAATGAGCAGTTCTTC. Protein sequence: CASSQIIEGGPRNNEQFF.

This rearrangement joins TRBV29-1 to TRBJ2-5, with TRBD1 matching 10 bases. Germline V CDR1 and CDR2: SQVTM, ANQGSEA. This CDR3 region has 13 residues. J was trimmed by 5 bases and V by 7 bases; bases with no gene match: 7. CDR3: CSGRTGGEETQYF. The CDR3 DNA follows: TGCAGCGGCCGGACAGGGGGAGAGGAGACCCAGTACTTC.

Worth noting for this clone: Within the sample, other DNA sequences also encode this same CDR3. V is TRBV5-1 and J is TRBJ1-1; the D gene is possibly TRBD1 (5 bases). The germline V and J ends were trimmed by 4 bases and 1 base, with 11 bases remaining between them. CDR1 and CDR2 from the germline V gene are SGHRS and YFSETQ. There are 14 residues in the CDR3. DNA of the CDR3: TGCGCCAGCAGCCTTGGGGCAGCGAACACTGAAGCTTTCTTT. Amino acid sequence: CASSLGAANTEAFF.

A remark on this clone: Other nucleotide sequences from this sample produce the same CDR3. The rearrangement links TRBV28 to TRBJ2-3; 8 nucleotides agree with TRBD2. V lost 6 bases to trimming and J lost 2 bases; unmatched junction nucleotides: 4. CDR1 and CDR2 from the germline V gene are MDHEN and SYDVKM. CDR3 length: 14 residues. CDR3 loop: CASSLAGLTDTQYF. DNA of the CDR3: TGTGCCAGCAGCCTAGCGGGCCTCACAGATACGCAGTATTTT. Based on the CDR3 plus reference TRBV28 and TRBJ2-3, the full variable domain is DVKVTQSSRYLVKRTGEKVFLECVQDMDHENMFWYRQDPGLGLRLIYFSYDVKMKEKGDIPEGYSVSREKKERFSLILESASTNQTSMYLCASSLAGLTDTQYFGPGTRLTVL.

The chain links TRBV28 to TRBJ1-1, with 9 positions matching TRBD1. Germline V gives CDR1 MDHEN, CDR2 SYDVKM. The CDR3 has 14 residues. V was pared by 6 bases and J by 6 bases, with 8 bases of the junction left unmatched. Here the CDR3 reads CASRKDRGFAEAFF. The CDR3, as DNA: TGTGCCAGCAGAAAAGACAGGGGGTTCGCTGAAGCTTTCTTT. The complete variable domain, with remaining parts taken from reference TRBV28 and TRBJ1-1, reads DVKVTQSSRYLVKRTGEKVFLECVQDMDHENMFWYRQDPGLGLRLIYFSYDVKMKEKGDIPEGYSVSREKKERFSLILESASTNQTSMYLCASRKDRGFAEAFFGQGTRLTVV.

The rearrangement joins TRBV28 to TRBJ1-2, with TRBD1 matching 9 bases. Unmatched junction bases numbered 5, after V lost 5 bases and J lost 4 bases. Germline V CDR1 and CDR2: MDHEN, SYDVKM. CDR3 length: 14 amino acids. The CDR3 loop is CASSGRTGVYGYTF. In DNA form, the CDR3 reads TGTGCCAGCAGTGGACGGACAGGGGTCTATGGCTACACCTTC.

The chain is built from TRBV30 and TRBJ2-7; either TRBD1 or TRBD2 may supply D (6 bases each). CDR3 size: 14 residues. Trimming removed 2 bases at V and 2 bases at J, with 13 bases between. Germline V gene data show CDR1 as GTSNPN and CDR2 as SVGIG (reference sequence). The CDR3 here is CAWSLGGGAYEQYF. The CDR3 coding sequence is TGTGCCTGGAGTCTGGGGGGCGGCGCCTACGAGCAGTACTTC.

The chain uses TRBV2 and TRBJ2-7; 9 bases match TRBD1. V lost 11 bases and J lost 6; bases outside the gene matches: 8. The CDR3 runs 12 residues. Germline CDR1 reads SNHLY; CDR2 reads FYNNEI. The CDR3 nucleotides are TGTGCCCTAGGGACAGGGACTCGCGAGCAGTACTTC. Protein sequence: CALGTGTREQYF.

The gene calls are TRBV7-2 and TRBJ2-7; D is possibly TRBD1 (5 bases). Trimming took off 1 base at V and 9 bases at J, with 22 bases between the two ends. This CDR3 spans 16 amino acids. Germline V gives CDR1 SGHTA, CDR2 FQGNSA. The CDR3 sequence is CASSLVRQPEGVGQYF. CDR3 bases: TGTGCCAGCAGCTTAGTGAGACAGCCCGAAGGTGTGGGGCAGTACTTC.

This clone was seen only once. This rearrangement joins TRBV19 to TRBJ2-3; D unclear. V shed 7 bases and J shed 2 bases, with 13 bases lying between them. This CDR3 comprises 14 residues. Germline V gene lookup returns CDR1 LNHDA and CDR2 SQIVND (reference sequence). As DNA, the CDR3 is TGTGCCAGTAAGGCTGAGCTTTACACAGATACGCAGTATTTT. Amino acids: CASKAELYTDTQYF.

This chain joins TRBV5-1 and TRBJ2-7; TRBD1 is a possible D gene (6 bases). This CDR3 is built from 15 residues. Germline V gene data show CDR1 as SGHRS and CDR2 as YFSETQ. The V and J ends lost 6 bases and 0 bases respectively, with 16 bases between them. CDR3 sequence reads: CASKSGTLDSYEQYF. The CDR3 region has the DNA TGCGCCAGCAAATCCGGGACATTAGACTCCTACGAGCAGTACTTC.

The chain recombines TRBV7-3 with TRBJ1-1, with 7 bases identical to TRBD1. The V gene end was trimmed by 5 bases and the J gene end by 4 bases; junction bases not matched to a gene: 7. CDR3 size: 14 residues. Germline V lookup: CDR1 SGHTA, CDR2 FQGTGA. Here the CDR3 DNA reads TGTGCCAGCAGCCAAGACAGGGCGGGCACTGAAGCTTTCTTT. This encodes CASSQDRAGTEAFF.

This rearrangement joins TRBV25-1 to TRBJ1-2; possibly TRBD1 for D (6 bases). V lost 6 bases to trimming and J lost 3 bases, with 17 bases between them. The CDR3 consists of 15 residues. Per germline, CDR1 MGHDK and CDR2 SYGVNS. CDR3 residues: CASSRDNEPYYGYTF. The DNA for the CDR3 is TGTGCCAGCAGCCGGGACAACGAACCTTACTATGGCTACACCTTC.

The count of this clone is one. The rearrangement uses TRBV9 and TRBJ2-4; D ambiguous. With 5 bases removed from V and 0 bases from J, the gap between germline ends came to 15 bases. Per germline, CDR1 SGDLS and CDR2 YYNGEE. CDR3 size: 16 residues. This CDR3 reads CASSTMGSLAKNIQYF. The CDR3 DNA follows: TGTGCCAGCAGTACCATGGGCAGCTTAGCCAAAAACATTCAGTACTTC.

The chain has TRBV10-1 and TRBJ2-2; D call uncertain. Trimming stripped 3 bases from V and 3 bases from J, with 2 bases between. Germline-derived CDR1 and CDR2 are WNHNN and SYGVQD (reference sequence). This CDR3 contains 12 residues. CDR3 bases: TGCGCCAGCAGTGATGACACCGGGGAGCTGTTTTTT. Its protein is CASSDDTGELFF.

The CDR3 spells CASSLGGLNSYNEQFF. The CDR3 DNA follows: TGTGCCAGCAGCTTGGGAGGGCTCAACTCCTACAATGAGCAGTTCTTC. V is TRBV5-4 and J is TRBJ2-1; D is possibly TRBD2 (5 bases). Germline CDR1 is SGHNT and CDR2 is YYREEE (reference sequence). V was clipped by 0 bases and J by 0 bases, with 10 bases between them. The CDR3 has 16 residues.

The rearrangement uses TRBV7-2 and TRBJ2-7; 9 bases are shared with TRBD2. The CDR3 consists of 17 residues. V lost 3 bases and J lost 5; bases outside the gene matches: 14. Germline V gene lookup returns CDR1 SGHTA and CDR2 FQGNSA. The CDR3 region has the DNA TGTGCCAGCAGCTTTCTTCGACTAAGCGGGAGGCCCGACGAGCAGTACTTC. It codes for CASSFLRLSGRPDEQYF.

The chain employs TRBV7-9 and TRBJ2-7; D is unresolved. Germline V lookup: CDR1 SEHNR, CDR2 FQNEAQ (reference sequence). V lost 2 bases, J lost 0 bases, and 5 bases lay in between. The CDR3 length is 13 residues. The CDR3 loop reads CASSLFDSYEQYF. In DNA, the CDR3 is TGTGCCAGCAGCTTATTCGACTCCTACGAGCAGTACTTC. The full variable domain, completed using reference TRBV7-9 and TRBJ2-7, is DTGVSQNPRHKITKRGQNVTFRCDPISEHNRLYWYRQTLGQGPEFLTYFQNEAQLEKSRLLSDRFSAERPKGSFSTLEIQRTEQGDSAMYLCASSLFDSYEQYFGPGTRLTVT.